These 3 T cell receptor beta chains came from one sample sequenced in a study of blood T cells in healthy people across ages. With a J-beta primer mix and a sample-barcoded 5' primer, a second PCR ran about 6 to 11 cycles. TCRdb processed the 5' RACE reads anew with MiXCR; each CDR3 protein has one entry. The table includes more than 1.4 million distinct CDR3 sequences, about 40% detected once. Specimen: blood. Every receptor here comes from a woman aged 18-29 years in good health.

The chain employs TRBV6-5 and TRBJ2-7; D not certain. The CDR3 totals 12 residues. Germline V gene lookup returns CDR1 MNHEY and CDR2 SVGAGI. V was pared by 2 bases and J by 6 bases, with 8 bases between. In DNA form, the CDR3 reads TGTGCCAGCAGTTACGCAGACACCGAGCAGTACTTC. It is translated as CASSYADTEQYF.

V is TRBV9 and J is TRBJ2-7; D unresolved. Trimming stripped 3 bases from V and 10 bases from J, with 17 bases between. CDR1 and CDR2 (germline): SGDLS, YYNGEE. The CDR3 totals 13 residues. The CDR3, as DNA: TGTGCCAGCAGCGCCCTGGGGTCCGTGGCCCAGTACTTC. It specifies CASSALGSVAQYF.

CDR3 bases: TGTGCCAGCAGTGACTCTCAAGACACCTACGAGCAGTACTTC. Amino acid sequence: CASSDSQDTYEQYF. V and J are TRBV25-1 and TRBJ2-7; D remains unclear. Trimming removed 3 bases at V and 2 bases at J, with 11 bases between. The germline CDR1 and CDR2 sequences are MGHDK and SYGVNS. The CDR3 is 14 residues long.